This is a list of T cell receptor beta chains from one sample in a study of cytomegalovirus exposure and HLA in healthy donors. The table came from immunoSEQ multiplex PCR; TCRdb's copy has only in-frame clones and leaves some out. This sample's table has approximately 77,000 clones. Material: PBMCs. These receptor sequences come from a young man in good health and CMV-seronegative. Each CDR3 is given with its conserved first and last residue. D genes are given only for firm matches.

d_call	v_call	j_call	cdr3_aa	cdr3_nt
TRBD2	TRBV6-5	TRBJ2-7	CASSRRRETDEQYF	TGTGCCAGCAGCCGACGGCGGGAGACTGACGAGCAGTACTTC
TRBD2	TRBV5-1	TRBJ2-5	CASSFGLAGRGETQYF	TGCGCCAGCAGCTTCGGACTAGCGGGGCGAGGGGAGACCCAGTACTTC
-	TRBV18	TRBJ1-5	CASSRADTNQPQHF	TGTGCCAGCTCCCGTGCGGACACCAATCAGCCCCAGCATTTT
TRBD1	TRBV27	TRBJ1-2	CASSSRDRGPNYGYTF	TGTGCCAGCAGTTCCCGGGACAGGGGGCCTAACTATGGCTACACCTTC
-	TRBV18	TRBJ2-7	CASSPPSVRSDEQYF	TGTGCCAGCTCACCACCGAGCGTAAGGAGCGACGAGCAGTACTTC
TRBD1	TRBV5-1	TRBJ1-5	CASSPTGVQPQHF	TGCGCCAGCAGCCCAACAGGGGTTCAGCCCCAGCATTTT
-	TRBV7-3	TRBJ2-7	CASSRQGPGGYEQYF	TGTGCCAGCAGCCGCCAGGGGCCGGGGGGTTACGAGCAGTACTTC
-	TRBV6-5	TRBJ2-7	CASSAGSSIYEQYF	TGTGCCAGCAGTGCCGGGTCGAGTATATACGAGCAGTACTTC
-	TRBV18	TRBJ2-4	CASSPALEVDIQYF	TGTGCCAGCTCACCAGCCCTAGAGGTTGACATTCAGTACTTC
TRBD2	TRBV9	TRBJ2-1	CASSLAGSYNEQFF	TGTGCCAGTAGTTTAGCGGGCTCCTACAATGAGCAGTTCTTC
TRBD1	TRBV27	TRBJ1-6	CASSLRQGRGVGSPLHF	TGTGCCAGCAGTTTACGGCAGGGCAGGGGGGTAGGGTCACCCCTCCACTTT
TRBD2	TRBV6-1	TRBJ2-7	CASSEGLAGGNYEQYF	TGTGCCAGCAGTGAAGGACTAGCGGGGGGAAACTACGAGCAGTACTTC
TRBD2	TRBV5-6	TRBJ2-7	CATQTWGGMSYEQYF	TGTGCCACCCAGACGTGGGGAGGGATGTCCTACGAGCAGTACTTC
-	TRBV7-3	TRBJ1-5	CASSLDRGQPQHF	TGTGCCAGCAGCTTAGACAGAGGACAGCCCCAGCATTTT
TRBD1	TRBV29-1	TRBJ2-7	CSVRTGGDEQYF	TGCAGCGTCCGGACAGGGGGCGACGAGCAGTACTTC
TRBD1	TRBV7-9	TRBJ2-3	CASSIPRDRGLDTQYF	TGTGCCAGCAGCATCCCCCGGGACAGGGGGTTGGATACGCAGTATTTT
-	TRBV11-1	TRBJ2-1	CASSQDRPGNEQFF	TGTGCCAGCAGCCAAGACCGTCCGGGGAATGAGCAGTTCTTC
-	TRBV7-6	TRBJ1-2	CASSLNPAANYGYTF	TGTGCCAGCAGCTTAAATCCGGCGGCTAACTATGGCTACACCTTC
TRBD1	TRBV2	TRBJ1-5	CASSETGVQPQHF	TGTGCCAGCAGTGAGACAGGGGTCCAGCCCCAGCATTTT
TRBD2	TRBV4-3	TRBJ2-3	CASSHGVKGLAGGGATDTQYF	TGCGCCAGCAGCCACGGGGTGAAGGGACTAGCGGGAGGGGGGGCCACAGATACGCAGTATTTT
TRBD1	TRBV7-2	TRBJ1-1	CASSLEGQANTEAFF	TGTGCCAGCAGCTTAGAGGGACAGGCGAACACTGAAGCTTTCTTT
-	TRBV2	TRBJ1-2	CASSGSGKGYTF	TGTGCCAGCAGTGGTTCAGGGAAGGGCTACACCTTC
TRBD1	TRBV6-5	TRBJ1-1	CASSYWTGTLGAFF	TGTGCCAGCAGTTACTGGACAGGGACTTTGGGAGCTTTCTTT
TRBD1	TRBV4-1	TRBJ2-3	CASSQGQGKRRGIDTQYF	TGCGCCAGCAGCCAGGGACAGGGAAAGCGCAGGGGCATAGATACGCAGTATTTT
-	TRBV27	TRBJ2-1	CASTQSGAYNEQFF	TGTGCCAGCACCCAGAGTGGAGCCTACAATGAGCAGTTCTTC
-	TRBV9	TRBJ1-4	CASSPQDRHDEKLFF	TGTGCCAGCAGCCCACAAGACAGACATGATGAAAAACTGTTTTTT
-	TRBV5-4	TRBJ2-3	CASSPGVQGNTDTQYF	TGTGCCAGCAGCCCCGGCGTTCAGGGTAACACAGATACGCAGTATTTT
TRBD2	TRBV11-3	TRBJ2-7	CASTPTAGGYYEQYF	TGTGCCAGCACCCCCACGGCGGGGGGATACTACGAGCAGTACTTC
-	TRBV20-1	TRBJ1-2	CSVQGVYGYTF	TGCAGTGTACAGGGAGTCTATGGCTACACCTTC
TRBD2	TRBV27	TRBJ2-3	CASSFSRRGTQYF	TGTGCCAGCAGTTTCTCTCGGCGGGGGACGCAGTATTTT
-	TRBV6-5	TRBJ2-1	CASWGGQSSYNEQFF	TGTGCCAGTTGGGGGGGACAAAGCTCCTACAATGAGCAGTTCTTC
TRBD2	TRBV19	TRBJ2-7	CASSIGAGTSRYEQYF	TGTGCCAGTAGTATCGGAGCTGGGACTAGCAGATACGAGCAGTACTTC
TRBD1	TRBV7-2	TRBJ1-5	CASSPSSTGNQPQHF	TGTGCCAGCAGTCCATCCTCGACAGGGAATCAGCCCCAGCATTTT
TRBD2	TRBV9	TRBJ2-7	CASSPGLALTYEQYF	TGTGCCAGCAGCCCGGGACTAGCGCTTACCTACGAGCAGTACTTC
TRBD1	TRBV6-6	TRBJ1-4	CASRPGQGGEKLFF	TGTGCCAGCAGACCCGGACAGGGTGGTGAAAAACTGTTTTTT
-	TRBV6-1	TRBJ1-2	CASSEGQRRANYGYTF	TGTGCCAGCAGTGAAGGACAGCGAAGAGCTAACTATGGCTACACCTTC
TRBD2	TRBV11-2	TRBJ2-5	CASSQAGGTQYF	TGTGCCAGCAGTCAAGCGGGGGGGACCCAGTACTTC
-	TRBV7-9	TRBJ1-2	CASGSGGFDGYTF	TGTGCCAGCGGGTCGGGTGGATTTGATGGCTACACTTTC